This entry lists 27 T cell receptor beta chains sequenced from one sample in a study of CXCR3-negative and CXCR3-positive naive CD8 T cells. No antigen has been identified for these receptors. Study results and limitations: In CXCR3-positive naive cells, the TRB CDR3s were more hydrophobic than in CXCR3-negative naive cells.

It was by 5' RACE with UMI labels that the TRB cDNA libraries were prepared. TCRdb reprocessed the 5' RACE reads; each CDR3 protein has one entry and no DNA is given. This sample contains nearly 110,000 distinct CDR3 sequences. Sequences were obtained from naive CXCR3+ CD8+ T cells from blood. The subset here: CD45RO-CCR7+CD27+CD95- naive CD8+ T cells expressing CXCR3 (TNR3+). All receptors come from a human donor in good health. Some clones in this sample may be carry-over from other donors' samples.

V and J are TRBV15 and TRBJ2-3; the TCRdb call, TRBD2, lacks DNA for checking. CDR3 length: 16 amino acids. Germline CDR1 LNHNV, CDR2 YYDKDF (reference sequence). CDR3 protein: CATSREAGYSTDTQYF.

The chain couples TRBV4-3 to TRBJ2-3; the TRBD1 assignment by TCRdb is unverifiable without DNA. CDR1 is LGHNA and CDR2 is YSLEER in the germline V gene. The CDR3 runs to 16 residues. The chain's CDR3 is CASSQERSRGTDTQYF.

The chain carries TRBV7-2 and TRBJ1-1; the TRBD1 assignment by TCRdb is unverifiable without DNA. This CDR3 spans 14 amino acids. Germline V gene sequence: CDR1 SGHTA, CDR2 FQGNSA. This chain's CDR3 is CASSLYRGHTEAFF.

The CDR3 spells CATSRDRPLNTGELFF. The rearrangement joins TRBV15 to TRBJ2-2. This CDR3 comprises 16 residues. The germline CDR1 and CDR2 sequences are LNHNV and YYDKDF (reference sequence).

J is TRBJ2-1 and V is TRBV6-2 or TRBV6-3; checking the TCRdb D call of TRBD1 is not possible without DNA. CDR1 MNHEY and CDR2 SVGEGT come from the germline V gene. The CDR3 is 16 residues long. This CDR3 reads CASSYEQVRRGNEQFF.

J is TRBJ2-4 and V is TRBV29-1; absent DNA, TCRdb's TRBD1 call cannot be checked. Germline assignment: CDR1 SQVTM and CDR2 ANQGSEA. This CDR3 region has 16 residues. CDR3 loop: CSASLVPRDRDHIQYF.

This chain's CDR3 is CASSLIGAGEQYF. The V and J genes are TRBV7-3 and TRBJ2-7; absent DNA, TCRdb's TRBD1 call cannot be checked. The CDR3 has 13 residues. Germline lookup yields CDR1 SGHTA and CDR2 FQGTGA.

J is TRBJ2-7 and V is TRBV7-9; there is no DNA to check the TCRdb D call of TRBD1. Germline assignment: CDR1 SEHNR and CDR2 FQNEAQ (reference sequence). The length of the CDR3 is 13 residues. The CDR3 sequence: CASTHGGPYEQYF.

This chain joins TRBV28 and TRBJ2-7; TCRdb's D gene call, TRBD1, goes unchecked for lack of DNA. Germline CDR1 is MDHEN and CDR2 is SYDVKM. CDR3 length: 17 amino acids. CDR3: CASSPPGQGQASYEQYF.

The chain couples TRBV27 to TRBJ2-7; TCRdb designates TRBD1, a call that cannot be tested without DNA. The CDR3 totals 15 residues. Looked up from germline, CDR1 is MNHEY and CDR2 is SMNVEV (reference sequence). CDR3 amino acids: CASSLSGWKGSEQYF.

The chain recombines TRBV29-1 with TRBJ2-5; the D call of TRBD1 rests on TCRdb alone, since no DNA is present to check it. This CDR3 has 15 residues. Germline values: CDR1 SQVTM, CDR2 ANQGSEA. CDR3 sequence: CSVELEQAYQETQYF.

V is TRBV4-1 and J is TRBJ2-7. The V gene's germline CDR1 is MGHRA and CDR2 YSYEKL. The CDR3 loop spans 15 amino acids. The CDR3: CASSQNPELVYEQYF.

Here the CDR3 reads CASSQDPNPNTDTQYF. The rearrangement links TRBV4-2 to TRBJ2-3. CDR1 is LGHNA and CDR2 is YNFKEQ in the germline V gene. This CDR3 has 16 residues.

The J gene is TRBJ2-4, the V gene TRBV21-1; the TCRdb call, TRBD1, lacks DNA for checking. TRBV21-1 is classified as a pseudogene. The CDR3 spans 12 residues. CDR3 protein: CAIPGQKNIQYF.

The gene calls are TRBV29-1 and TRBJ2-2; lacking DNA, the TRBD2 call made by TCRdb goes unchecked. Per germline, CDR1 SQVTM and CDR2 ANQGSEA. The CDR3 spans 12 residues. The CDR3 reads CSVLGGTGELFF.

The chain joins TRBV20-1 to TRBJ1-2. CDR3 length: 11 amino acids. The germline CDR1 and CDR2 sequences are DFQATT and SNEGSKA (reference sequence). The CDR3 sequence is CSTLHADGYTF.

The V gene is TRBV28, the J gene TRBJ2-2; TCRdb's D call of TRBD2 is untestable without DNA. This CDR3 has 16 amino acids. The germline V gene has CDR1 MDHEN and CDR2 SYDVKM. CDR3 residues: CASSRLAGGPTGELFF.

The chain links TRBV7-8 to TRBJ2-2; TCRdb's assignment of TRBD2 cannot be checked, as there is no DNA. CDR3 length: 16 residues. Per germline, CDR1 SGHVS and CDR2 FQNEAQ. The chain's CDR3 is CASSLEGNPSTGELFF.

The gene calls are TRBV9 and TRBJ1-1. The CDR3 consists of 15 residues. The germline V gene has CDR1 SGDLS and CDR2 YYNGEE. CDR3 amino acids: CASSAGPGSNTEAFF. Supplemented by reference TRBV9 and TRBJ1-1, the full variable domain reads DSGVTQTPKHLITATGQRVTLRCSPRSGDLSVYWYQQSLDQGLQFLIQYYNGEERAKGNILERFSAQQFPDLHSELNLSSLELGDSALYFCASSAGPGSNTEAFFGQGTRLTVV.

CDR3 in amino acids: CASSRDTGNTEAFF. This chain links TRBV12-3 or TRBV12-4 with TRBJ1-1; TCRdb proposes TRBD1, but this gene call is untestable without DNA. This CDR3 comprises 14 residues.

This sequence joins TRBV19 and TRBJ1-5. CDR3 size: 15 residues. CDR1 is LNHDA, CDR2 SQIVND, per germline (reference sequence). CDR3 residues: CASSVTDYSNQPQHF.

The chain joins TRBV11-2 to TRBJ2-1; TCRdb indicates TRBD1, and absent DNA this call remains unverified. From germline, CDR1 is SGHAT and CDR2 FQNNGV. The CDR3 is 13 residues long. CDR3 amino acids: CASSFDPPWEQFF.

The genes are TRBV29-1 and TRBJ2-1; with no DNA, the TCRdb D assignment of TRBD2 cannot be verified. Germline CDR1 and CDR2: SQVTM and ANQGSEA. The CDR3 spans 11 residues. The CDR3 here is CSVRGEREQFF.

The rearrangement uses TRBV7-9 and TRBJ2-7; checking the TCRdb D call of TRBD1 is not possible without DNA. The CDR3 length is 13 residues. CDR1 and CDR2 (germline): SEHNR, FQNEAQ (reference sequence). This CDR3 reads CASSLVGQGEQYF. The complete variable domain, with remaining parts taken from reference TRBV7-9 and TRBJ2-7, reads DTGVSQNPRHKITKRGQNVTFRCDPISEHNRLYWYRQTLGQGPEFLTYFQNEAQLEKSRLLSDRFSAERPKGSFSTLEIQRTEQGDSAMYLCASSLVGQGEQYFGPGTRLTVT.

The chain uses TRBV6-2 or TRBV6-3 and TRBJ2-1. Germline V CDR1 and CDR2: MNHEY, SVGEGT. The CDR3 length is 16 residues. CDR3 protein: CASTQSSGGSYNEQFF.

The rearrangement joins TRBV28 to TRBJ2-7; the TRBD1 assignment by TCRdb is unverifiable without DNA. Germline V gene sequence: CDR1 MDHEN, CDR2 SYDVKM. This CDR3 has 14 residues. CDR3 sequence reads: CASRKTGGSYEQYF. Based on the CDR3 plus reference TRBV28 and TRBJ2-7, the full variable domain is DVKVTQSSRYLVKRTGEKVFLECVQDMDHENMFWYRQDPGLGLRLIYFSYDVKMKEKGDIPEGYSVSREKKERFSLILESASTNQTSMYLCASRKTGGSYEQYFGPGTRLTVT.

The chain uses TRBV5-1 and TRBJ2-7; the TCRdb call, TRBD1, lacks DNA for checking. Germline CDR1 reads SGHRS; CDR2 reads YFSETQ. This CDR3 comprises 16 residues. The CDR3 loop is CASSLVPGQVSYEQYF. The whole variable domain, remainder taken from reference TRBV5-1 and TRBJ2-7, is KAGVTQTPRYLIKTRGQQVTLSCSPISGHRSVSWYQQTPGQGLQFLFEYFSETQRNKGNFPGRFSGRQFSNSRSEMNVSTLELGDSALYLCASSLVPGQVSYEQYFGPGTRLTVT.